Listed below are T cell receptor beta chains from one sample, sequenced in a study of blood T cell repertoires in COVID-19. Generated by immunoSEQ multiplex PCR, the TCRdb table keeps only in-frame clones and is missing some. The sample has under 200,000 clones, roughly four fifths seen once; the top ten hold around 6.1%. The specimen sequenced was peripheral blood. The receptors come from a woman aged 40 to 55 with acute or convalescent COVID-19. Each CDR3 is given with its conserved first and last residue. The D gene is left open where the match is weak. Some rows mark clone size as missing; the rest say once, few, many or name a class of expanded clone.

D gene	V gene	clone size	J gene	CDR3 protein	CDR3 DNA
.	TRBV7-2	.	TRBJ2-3	CASSSRLGGAADTQYF	TGTGCCAGCAGCTCAAGGTTGGGGGGAGCGGCAGATACGCAGTATTTT
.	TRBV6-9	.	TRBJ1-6	CASSPFLRALVPPYNSPLHF	TGTGCCAGCAGCCCTTTTCTACGAGCGCTAGTACCACCCTATAATTCACCCCTCCACTTT
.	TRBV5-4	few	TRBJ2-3	CASSVDFTDTQYF	TGTGCCAGCAGCGTGGACTTCACAGATACGCAGTATTTT
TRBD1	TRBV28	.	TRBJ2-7	CASMHGTGGYEQYF	TGTGCCAGCATGCATGGGACAGGGGGCTACGAGCAGTACTTC
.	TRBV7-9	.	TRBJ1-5	CASSPLGGGGQPQHF	TGTGCCAGCAGCCCACTGGGGGGGGGAGGCCAGCCCCAGCATTTT
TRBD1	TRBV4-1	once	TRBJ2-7	CASSQLPRDRGYEQYF	TGCGCCAGCAGCCAACTGCCCCGGGACAGGGGCTACGAGCAGTACTTC
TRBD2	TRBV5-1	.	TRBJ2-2	CASSYLAGANTGELFF	TGCGCCAGCAGCTACCTTGCGGGGGCGAACACCGGGGAGCTGTTTTTT
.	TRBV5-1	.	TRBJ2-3	CASSLYNPRDTQYF	TGCGCCAGCAGCTTGTACAACCCGAGGGATACGCAGTATTTT
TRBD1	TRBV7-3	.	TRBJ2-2	CASTKGQGSTGELFF	TGTGCCAGCACTAAAGGACAGGGCAGCACCGGGGAGCTGTTTTTT
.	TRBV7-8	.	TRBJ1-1	CASSLVSGATEAFF	TGTGCCAGCAGCTTAGTGTCAGGGGCCACTGAAGCTTTCTTT
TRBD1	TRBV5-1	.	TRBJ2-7	CASSLWTGGNYEQYF	TGCGCCAGCAGCTTATGGACAGGGGGGAATTACGAGCAGTACTTC
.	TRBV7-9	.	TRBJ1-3	CASSQLEVTIYF	TGTGCCAGCAGCCAGTTGGAGGTCACCATATATTTT
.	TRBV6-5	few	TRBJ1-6	CASSWAGPNNSPLHF	TGTGCCAGCAGTTGGGCGGGACCTAATAATTCACCCCTCCACTTT
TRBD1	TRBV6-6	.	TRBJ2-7	CASEEQPDRGREQYF	TGTGCCAGCGAAGAACAACCGGACAGGGGGCGGGAGCAGTACTTC
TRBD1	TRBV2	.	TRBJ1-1	CASTGVQGVTMNTEAFF	TGTGCCAGCACCGGGGTACAGGGGGTCACAATGAACACTGAAGCTTTCTTT
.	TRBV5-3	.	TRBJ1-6	CARSGSYFRGGNSPLHF	TGTGCCAGAAGCGGAAGTTATTTTCGGGGAGGGAATTCACCCCTCCACTTT
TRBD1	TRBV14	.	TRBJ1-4	CASSQGATGGFGVGEKLFF	TGTGCCAGCAGCCAAGGCGCGACAGGGGGCTTTGGTGTTGGAGAAAAACTGTTTTTT
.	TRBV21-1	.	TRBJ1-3	CASSKGQGNRGNTIYF	TGTGCCAGCAGCAAAGGTCAGGGGAATAGGGGAAACACCATATATTTT
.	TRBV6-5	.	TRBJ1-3	CASEPGGSGNTIYF	TGTGCCAGCGAACCTGGAGGCTCTGGAAACACCATATATTTT
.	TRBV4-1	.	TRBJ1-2	CASSQGGGEGYGYTF	TGCGCCAGCAGCCAAGGTGGGGGCGAAGGCTATGGCTACACCTTC
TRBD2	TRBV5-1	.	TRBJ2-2	CASSSYTREAGELFF	TGCGCCAGCAGCTCCTATACACGGGAGGCCGGGGAGCTGTTTTTT
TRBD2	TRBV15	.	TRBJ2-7	CATSRGSGGSYEQYF	TGTGCCACCAGCAGAGGGTCGGGGGGATCCTACGAGCAGTACTTC